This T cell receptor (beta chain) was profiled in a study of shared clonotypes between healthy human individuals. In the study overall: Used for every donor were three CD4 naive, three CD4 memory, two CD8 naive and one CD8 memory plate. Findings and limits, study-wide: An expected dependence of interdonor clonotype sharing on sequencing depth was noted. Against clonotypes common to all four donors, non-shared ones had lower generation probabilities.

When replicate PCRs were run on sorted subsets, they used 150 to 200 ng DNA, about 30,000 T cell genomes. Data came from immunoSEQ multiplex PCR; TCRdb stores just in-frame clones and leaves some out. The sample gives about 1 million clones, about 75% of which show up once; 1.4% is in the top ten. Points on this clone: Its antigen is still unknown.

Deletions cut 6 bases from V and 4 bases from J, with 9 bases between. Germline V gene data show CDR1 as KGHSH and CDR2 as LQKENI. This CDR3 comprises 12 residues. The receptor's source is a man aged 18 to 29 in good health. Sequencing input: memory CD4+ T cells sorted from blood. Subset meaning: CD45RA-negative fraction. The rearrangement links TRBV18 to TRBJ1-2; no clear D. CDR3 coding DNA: TGTGCCAGCTCCCGGGGATCCTATGGCTACACCTTC. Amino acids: CASSRGSYGYTF.